These 32 T cell receptor beta chains were sequenced from one sample in a study of blood T cell repertoires in COVID-19. Here immunoSEQ multiplex PCR was the method, and the copy in TCRdb shows in-frame clones only, minus some. This table holds roughly 200,000 clones, about nine tenths found once. Sequenced input: peripheral blood. The receptors come from a man younger than 30 with active or convalescent COVID-19.

V gene TRBV6-4 combines with J gene TRBJ2-2, with 12 bases identical to TRBD2. J lost 7 bases, V lost 6 bases, and 6 bases had no gene match. Germline CDR1 is MRHNA and CDR2 is SNTAGT. This CDR3 has 15 residues. The CDR3 loop is CASSVGLAGIGELFF. For the CDR3, the DNA is TGTGCCAGCAGCGTTGGACTAGCGGGGATCGGGGAGCTGTTTTTT.

The rearrangement uses TRBV6-6 and TRBJ2-7; possible D gene TRBD1, 6 bases. The CDR3 has 15 residues. The V gene's germline CDR1 is MNHNY and CDR2 SVGAGI (reference sequence). V lost 2 bases, J lost 2 bases, and 13 bases lay in between. In nucleotides, the CDR3 is TGTGCCAGCAGTTACCCGGGACACACAACCTACGAGCAGTACTTC. Translating gives CASSYPGHTTYEQYF.

CDR3 sequence: CASSVSTTRGETQYF. CDR3 nucleotides: TGTGCCAGCAGTGTCTCGACCACACGCGGAGAGACCCAGTACTTC. The chain uses TRBV2 and TRBJ2-5, with unresolved D. The CDR3 has 15 amino acids. Germline V gives CDR1 SNHLY, CDR2 FYNNEI. Trimming left V 4 bases short and J 4 bases short, with 16 bases between. Supplemented by reference TRBV2 and TRBJ2-5, the full variable domain reads EPEVTQTPSHQVTQMGQEVILRCVPISNHLYFYWYRQILGQKVEFLVSFYNNEISEKSEIFDDQFSVERPDGSNFTLKIRSTKLEDSAMYFCASSVSTTRGETQYFGPGTRLLVL.

This sequence joins TRBV29-1 and TRBJ1-2, with D unresolved. CDR3 length: 13 amino acids. Germline assignment: CDR1 SQVTM and CDR2 ANQGSEA. Trimming took off 7 bases at V and 4 bases at J, with 16 bases between the two ends. The CDR3 loop is CSAGDRDVYGYTF. The CDR3 nucleotides are TGCAGCGCCGGAGACCGCGACGTCTATGGCTACACCTTC.

The count of this clone is one. This sequence joins TRBV4-1 and TRBJ1-2; D possibly corresponds to TRBD1 (5 bases). Germline V CDR1 and CDR2: MGHRA, YSYEKL. The CDR3 spans 20 residues. V was clipped by 0 bases and J by 5 bases, with 28 bases between them. CDR3 protein: CASSQERGSSVTSELYGYTF. As DNA, the CDR3 is TGCGCCAGCAGCCAAGAAAGGGGCTCGTCAGTAACATCAGAGCTGTATGGCTACACCTTC.

Written as DNA, the CDR3 is TGTGCCAGCAGCTTAGATCTGGCCAGGGGGAAGGAAAAACTGTTTTTT. Amino acid sequence: CASSLDLARGKEKLFF. This rearrangement joins TRBV7-2 to TRBJ1-4; 7 bases are shared with TRBD1. Germline assignment: CDR1 SGHTA and CDR2 FQGNSA. Unmatched junction bases numbered 10, after V lost 1 base and J lost 8 bases. CDR3 size: 16 residues.

V is TRBV5-1 and J is TRBJ2-1, with 7 positions matching TRBD1. The CDR3 covers 16 residues. V gave up 0 bases and J gave up 0 bases; unmatched junction bases: 3. The germline V gene has CDR1 SGHRS and CDR2 YFSETQ. The CDR3 region is CASSLAGTDSYNEQFF. CDR3 in DNA: TGCGCCAGCAGCTTGGCCGGGACAGACTCCTACAATGAGCAGTTCTTC.

The chain has TRBV5-8 and TRBJ2-7, with D unresolved. The CDR3 spans 15 residues. Per germline, CDR1 SGHTS and CDR2 YDEGEE. Trimming left V 2 bases short and J 2 bases short, with 14 bases between. The chain's CDR3 is CASSLPGPLTYEQYF. The CDR3 DNA reads TGTGCCAGCAGCTTACCGGGTCCGCTTACCTACGAGCAGTACTTC. The whole variable domain, remainder taken from reference TRBV5-8 and TRBJ2-7, is EAGVTQSPTHLIKTRGQQATLRCSPISGHTSVYWYQQALGLGLQFLLWYDEGEERNRGNFPPRFSGRQFPNYSSELNVNALELEDSALYLCASSLPGPLTYEQYFGPGTRLTVT.

The rearrangement joins TRBV12-3 or TRBV12-4 to TRBJ1-1, with TRBD1 as a possible D gene (5 bases). With 5 bases removed from V and 8 bases from J, the gap between germline ends came to 15 bases. The CDR3 totals 13 residues. The CDR3, as DNA: TGTGCCAGCAGTCTCAGGGTCGGTACGGAAGCTTTCTTT. Its translation is CASSLRVGTEAFF.

The chain carries TRBV19 and TRBJ2-5, with D possibly being TRBD1 (6 bases). The germline V and J ends were trimmed by 5 bases and 1 base, with 11 bases remaining between them. The germline gives CDR1 LNHDA, CDR2 SQIVND (reference sequence). The CDR3 sequence is 14 residues long. The DNA of the CDR3 is TGTGCCAGTAGTCCCCGACAGGCCCAAGAGACCCAGTACTTC. This codes for CASSPRQAQETQYF.

The chain employs TRBV18 and TRBJ2-2; 8 nucleotides align to TRBD1. J was trimmed by 1 base and V by 0 bases; bases with no gene match: 4. The CDR3 has 17 residues. CDR1 and CDR2 from the germline V gene are KGHSH and LQKENI. The CDR3 coding sequence is TGTGCCAGCTCACCACCCTCCGACAGGGGGAACACCGGGGAGCTGTTTTTT. It yields the protein CASSPPSDRGNTGELFF.

The chain employs TRBV2 and TRBJ1-6; 8 bases agree with TRBD1. The CDR3 runs to 16 residues. The V and J ends lost 7 bases and 6 bases, in that order; junction bases with no gene match: 11. Germline CDR1 is SNHLY and CDR2 is FYNNEI. The DNA of the CDR3 is TGTGCCAGCAACGACCGGACAGGGAGCGCTAATTCACCCCTCCACTTT. Amino acid sequence: CASNDRTGSANSPLHF.

V gene TRBV5-1 combines with J gene TRBJ2-3, with D uncertain. Germline V CDR1 and CDR2: SGHRS, YFSETQ. This CDR3 is built from 14 residues. Trimming removed 9 bases at V and 0 bases at J, with 14 bases between. CDR3 sequence (DNA): TGCGCCACCTCCGAGCGTCAGAGCACAGATACGCAGTATTTT. Protein product: CATSERQSTDTQYF.

This chain joins TRBV5-4 and TRBJ2-7; D might be TRBD2 (5 bases). The CDR3 is made up of 14 amino acids. V shed 4 bases and J shed 6 bases, with 17 bases lying between them. Germline V lookup: CDR1 SGHNT, CDR2 YYREEE (reference sequence). The CDR3 coding sequence is TGTGCCAGCAGCGTGAGTGATGGGAGTCTCGAGCAGTACTTC. Translated: CASSVSDGSLEQYF.

This chain links TRBV6-1 with TRBJ1-5; D perhaps matches TRBD1 (6 bases). The CDR3 contains 13 residues. Per germline, CDR1 MNHNS and CDR2 SASEGT. V was cut by 3 bases and J by 6 bases, with 9 bases left in between. CDR3 coding DNA: TGTGCCAGCAGTGAGCAGGGGCCTCAGCCCCAGCATTTT. Translated: CASSEQGPQPQHF.

CDR3 sequence: CASSWPGLAGGNEQFF. Here the CDR3 DNA reads TGCGCCAGCAGCTGGCCGGGACTAGCGGGAGGGAATGAGCAGTTCTTC. This rearrangement joins TRBV5-1 to TRBJ2-1; 16 positions agree with TRBD2. This CDR3 is 16 amino acids long. With 3 bases clipped from V and 7 bases from J, the junction kept 4 bases outside the gene matches. Germline V lookup: CDR1 SGHRS, CDR2 YFSETQ.

The chain has TRBV6-6 and TRBJ2-7; the match to TRBD1 covers 10 bases. The CDR3 is 14 residues long. Per the germline V gene, CDR1 is MNHNY and CDR2 is SVGAGI (reference sequence). The J segment lost 5 bases and the V segment lost 6 bases, leaving 7 bases of the junction unmatched. In DNA form, the CDR3 reads TGTGCCAGCAGGGCTCGGGACAGGGGCGACGAGCAGTACTTC. Protein sequence: CASRARDRGDEQYF.

This chain joins TRBV5-4 and TRBJ2-2; 7 bases line up with TRBD1. The CDR3 has 15 residues. Germline trimming cut 3 bases from V and 3 bases from J; bases unmatched to any gene: 5. The germline V gene encodes CDR1 SGHNT and CDR2 YYREEE (reference sequence). CDR3 DNA: TGTGCCAGCAGCTCCAGGACAGGAGACACCGGGGAGCTGTTTTTT. Translated: CASSSRTGDTGELFF.

This rearrangement joins TRBV5-4 to TRBJ2-1, with a possible D match to TRBD1 (6 bases). Per germline, CDR1 SGHNT and CDR2 YYREEE (reference sequence). The CDR3 loop spans 15 amino acids. V was trimmed by 2 bases and J by 8 bases, leaving 17 bases between them. Here the CDR3 DNA reads TGTGCCAGCAGCTTAGACCGCGGACAGACCTATGAGCAGTTCTTC. This sequence encodes CASSLDRGQTYEQFF.

This chain connects TRBV7-2 to TRBJ2-1, with 10 bases that match TRBD1. The length of the CDR3 is 15 residues. Germline V gives CDR1 SGHTA, CDR2 FQGNSA. V shed 2 bases, J shed 4 bases, and the junction held 2 bases outside the gene matches. The CDR3 region has the DNA TGTGCCAGCAGCTTACGACAGGGGGCTTACAATGAGCAGTTCTTC. Translation gives CASSLRQGAYNEQFF.

J is TRBJ1-1 and V is TRBV2; D is perhaps TRBD1 (5 bases). The germline gives CDR1 SNHLY, CDR2 FYNNEI. V gave up 4 bases and J gave up 4 bases, with 13 bases separating them. This CDR3 is 14 amino acids long. The CDR3 DNA reads TGTGCCAGCAGTGTCGGCAGGGTGACCACTGAAGCTTTCTTT. It translates to CASSVGRVTTEAFF.

This clone appeared a single time. The chain joins TRBV7-2 to TRBJ2-1; D uncertain. This CDR3 region has 11 residues. The germline gives CDR1 SGHTA, CDR2 FQGNSA. The germline V and J ends were trimmed by 4 bases and 9 bases, with 7 bases remaining between them. This CDR3 is CASSSSLEQFF. As DNA, the CDR3 is TGTGCCAGCAGCTCCAGTCTTGAGCAGTTCTTC.

This rearrangement joins TRBV3-1 (or the pseudogene TRBV3-2) to TRBJ2-1; maybe TRBD1 (6 bases). There are 15 residues in the CDR3. Trimming shortened V by 1 base and J by 0 bases, and 7 bases separated the two germline ends. CDR1 is LGHDT, CDR2 YNNKEL, per germline (reference sequence). The CDR3 protein is CASSQGGGSYNEQFF. DNA for the CDR3: TGTGCCAGCAGCCAAGGAGGGGGCTCCTACAATGAGCAGTTCTTC.

A single count supports this clone. The chain recombines TRBV6-5 with TRBJ1-5, with D possibly TRBD1 on 6 matching bases. V was shortened by 6 bases and J by 4 bases, with 16 bases between the two germline ends. Germline assignment: CDR1 MNHEY and CDR2 SVGAGI. The CDR3 is 15 residues long. The CDR3 is CASRRGLGANQPQHF. In nucleotides, the CDR3 is TGTGCCAGCAGGAGAGGGTTGGGGGCAAATCAGCCCCAGCATTTT.

The chain links TRBV6-2 or TRBV6-3 to TRBJ2-1; 9 nucleotides align to TRBD2. CDR3 size: 15 residues. V shed 6 bases and J 6 bases; nucleotides not matched to a gene: 9. Per the germline V gene, CDR1 is MNHEY and CDR2 is SVGEGT. Written as DNA, the CDR3 is TGTGCCAGCAGCCCCGGTAGCGGGAGACTCAATGAGCAGTTCTTC. Translation: CASSPGSGRLNEQFF.

This clone came up once. The chain is built from TRBV18 and TRBJ2-3; 14 bases match TRBD2. The V and J ends lost 3 bases and 4 bases, in that order; junction bases with no gene match: 0. Germline V lookup: CDR1 KGHSH, CDR2 LQKENI. The CDR3 runs to 15 residues. CDR3 sequence (DNA): TGTGCCAGCTCACCGACTAGCGGGGGGGCAGATACGCAGTATTTT. It yields the protein CASSPTSGGADTQYF. Full variable domain (outside the CDR3, taken from reference TRBV18 and TRBJ2-3): NAGVMQNPRHLVRRRGQEARLRCSPMKGHSHVYWYRQLPEEGLKFMVYLQKENIIDESGMPKERFSAEFPKEGPSILRIQQVVRGDSAAYFCASSPTSGGADTQYFGPGTRLTVL.

The chain employs TRBV2 and TRBJ2-6; 9 nucleotides line up with TRBD2. CDR1 and CDR2 (germline): SNHLY, FYNNEI. The V and J ends lost 6 bases and 0 bases, in that order; junction bases with no gene match: 15. This CDR3 has 20 amino acids. The CDR3 sequence: CASSRSGTSGSLSGANVLTF. The CDR3, as DNA: TGTGCCAGCAGCCGAAGCGGTACTAGCGGGTCACTCTCTGGGGCCAACGTCCTGACTTTC. Together with reference TRBV2 and TRBJ2-6, the CDR3 gives the full variable domain: EPEVTQTPSHQVTQMGQEVILRCVPISNHLYFYWYRQILGQKVEFLVSFYNNEISEKSEIFDDQFSVERPDGSNFTLKIRSTKLEDSAMYFCASSRSGTSGSLSGANVLTFGAGSRLTVL.

This chain joins TRBV19 and TRBJ1-2; TRBD1 matches at 7 bases. J lost 7 bases, V lost 6 bases, and 8 bases had no gene match. From germline, CDR1 is LNHDA and CDR2 SQIVND (reference sequence). This CDR3 comprises 13 residues. The CDR3 region is CASSADRRSGYTF. DNA for the CDR3: TGTGCCAGTAGCGCGGACAGGCGAAGTGGCTACACCTTC.

This clone was seen more than once but under ten times. This sequence joins TRBV7-3 and TRBJ2-2; 13 nucleotides match TRBD2. V was pared by 5 bases and J by 0 bases, with 3 bases of the junction left unmatched. The germline V gene encodes CDR1 SGHTA and CDR2 FQGTGA. The CDR3 has 17 residues. The CDR3 is CASSGGLAGPNTGELFF. Here the CDR3 DNA reads TGTGCCAGCAGCGGGGGACTAGCGGGGCCGAACACCGGGGAGCTGTTTTTT.

This clone came up once. The rearrangement uses TRBV9 and TRBJ2-1, with 10 nucleotides matching TRBD2. CDR1 SGDLS and CDR2 YYNGEE come from the germline V gene. This CDR3 is 15 amino acids long. J lost 10 bases, V lost 0 bases, and 7 bases had no gene match. The CDR3 sequence: CASSVELKTSGEQFF. For the CDR3, the DNA is TGTGCCAGCAGCGTAGAGCTCAAGACTAGCGGGGAGCAGTTCTTC.

The chain joins TRBV5-1 to TRBJ1-4; tentatively, D is TRBD1 (6 bases). CDR3 size: 14 residues. V was shortened by 0 bases and J by 8 bases, with 11 bases between the two germline ends. Germline loops: CDR1 SGHRS, CDR2 YFSETQ. CDR3 protein: CASSLGQVDEKLFF. CDR3 coding DNA: TGCGCCAGCAGCTTGGGACAGGTGGACGAAAAACTGTTTTTT.

The rearrangement joins TRBV7-2 to TRBJ2-1; TRBD2 aligns across 12 bases. Germline CDR1 SGHTA, CDR2 FQGNSA. The CDR3 loop spans 19 amino acids. V shed 1 base, J shed 7 bases, and the junction held 14 bases outside the gene matches. CDR3 region: CASSLEGVFLAGGVNEQFF. CDR3 bases: TGTGCCAGCAGCTTAGAGGGGGTTTTTCTAGCGGGAGGGGTAAATGAGCAGTTCTTC.